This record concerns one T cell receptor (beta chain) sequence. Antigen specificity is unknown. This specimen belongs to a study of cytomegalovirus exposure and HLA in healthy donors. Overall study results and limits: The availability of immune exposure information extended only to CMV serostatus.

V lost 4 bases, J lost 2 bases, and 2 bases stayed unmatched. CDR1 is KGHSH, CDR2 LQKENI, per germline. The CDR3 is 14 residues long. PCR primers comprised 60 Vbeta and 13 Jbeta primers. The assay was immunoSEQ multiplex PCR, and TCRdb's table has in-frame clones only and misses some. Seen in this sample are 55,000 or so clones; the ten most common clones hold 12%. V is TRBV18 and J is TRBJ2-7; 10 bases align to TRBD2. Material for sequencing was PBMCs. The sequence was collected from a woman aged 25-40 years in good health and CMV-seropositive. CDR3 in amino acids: CASSLAGGTYEQYF. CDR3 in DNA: TGTGCCAGCTCACTAGCGGGAGGTACCTACGAGCAGTACTTC. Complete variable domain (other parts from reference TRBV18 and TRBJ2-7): NAGVMQNPRHLVRRRGQEARLRCSPMKGHSHVYWYRQLPEEGLKFMVYLQKENIIDESGMPKERFSAEFPKEGPSILRIQQVVRGDSAAYFCASSLAGGTYEQYFGPGTRLTVT.